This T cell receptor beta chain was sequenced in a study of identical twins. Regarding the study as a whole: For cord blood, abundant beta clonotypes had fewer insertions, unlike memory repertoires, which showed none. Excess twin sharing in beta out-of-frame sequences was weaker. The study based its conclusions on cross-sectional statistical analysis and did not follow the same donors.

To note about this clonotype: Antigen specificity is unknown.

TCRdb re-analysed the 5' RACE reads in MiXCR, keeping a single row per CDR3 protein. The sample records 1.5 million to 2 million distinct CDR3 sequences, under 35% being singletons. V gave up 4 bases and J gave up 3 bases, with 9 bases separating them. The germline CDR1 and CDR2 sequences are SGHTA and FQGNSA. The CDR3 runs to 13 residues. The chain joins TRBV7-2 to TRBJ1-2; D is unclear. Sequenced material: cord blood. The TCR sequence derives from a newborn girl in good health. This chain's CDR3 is CASSSDGYYGYTF. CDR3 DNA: TGTGCCAGCAGCTCCGACGGATACTATGGCTACACCTTC.